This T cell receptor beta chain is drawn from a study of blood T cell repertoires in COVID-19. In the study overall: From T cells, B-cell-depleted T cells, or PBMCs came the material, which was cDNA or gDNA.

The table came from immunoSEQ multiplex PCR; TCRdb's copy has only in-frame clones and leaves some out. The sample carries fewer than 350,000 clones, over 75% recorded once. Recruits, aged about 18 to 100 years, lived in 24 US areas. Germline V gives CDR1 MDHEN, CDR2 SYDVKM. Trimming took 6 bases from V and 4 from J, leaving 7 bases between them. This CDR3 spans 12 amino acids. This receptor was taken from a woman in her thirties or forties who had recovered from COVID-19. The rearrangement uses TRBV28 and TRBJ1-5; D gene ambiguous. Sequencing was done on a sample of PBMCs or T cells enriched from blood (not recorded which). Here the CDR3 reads CASSPTNQPQHF. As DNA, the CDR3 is TGTGCCAGCAGCCCTACTAATCAGCCCCAGCATTTT.